The clone carrying this TCR beta chain showed up many times. TCRdb independently ran MiXCR on the 5' RACE reads; one entry per CDR3 protein. The sample records about 67,000 distinct CDR3 sequences, roughly 10% being singletons. The data were obtained in a study of early T cells in non-severe SARS-CoV-2 infection. Germline CDR1 SEHNR, CDR2 FQNEAQ (reference sequence). The CDR3 contains 14 residues. The V gene lost 6 bases and the J gene lost 2 bases, with 13 bases spanning the gap. This chain joins TRBV7-9 and TRBJ2-5; D is undetermined. What was sequenced was whole blood. The TCR was taken from an adult who was a healthcare worker with PCR-confirmed SARS-CoV-2 infection or an uninfected control (not recorded which). The CDR3 DNA follows: TGTGCCAGCAGGGCCCCTCAGCCGCAAGAGACCCAGTACTTC. Translation: CASRAPQPQETQYF.